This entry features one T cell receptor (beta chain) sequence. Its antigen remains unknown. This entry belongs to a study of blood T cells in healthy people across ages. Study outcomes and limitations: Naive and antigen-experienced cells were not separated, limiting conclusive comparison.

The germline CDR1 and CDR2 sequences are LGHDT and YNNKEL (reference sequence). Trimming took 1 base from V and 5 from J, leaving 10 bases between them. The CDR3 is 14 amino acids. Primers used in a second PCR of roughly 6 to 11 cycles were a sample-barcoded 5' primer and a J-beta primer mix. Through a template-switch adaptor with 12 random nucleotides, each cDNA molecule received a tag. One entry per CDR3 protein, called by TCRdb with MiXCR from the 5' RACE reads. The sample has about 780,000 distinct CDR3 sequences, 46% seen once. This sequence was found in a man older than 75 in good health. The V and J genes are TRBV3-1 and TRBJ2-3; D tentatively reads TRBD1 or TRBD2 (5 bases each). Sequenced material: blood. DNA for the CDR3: TGTGCCAGCAGCCAAGGGGGGTTTAAAGATACGCAGTATTTT. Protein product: CASSQGGFKDTQYF.